This T cell receptor (beta chain) was retrieved from a study of yellow fever vaccine responses in identical twins. TCRdb reprocessed the RT-PCR reads with MiXCR, giving one entry per CDR3 protein. Of approximately 33,000 distinct CDR3 sequences in the sample, more than 50% were seen once. The V gene's germline CDR1 is DFQATT and CDR2 SNEGSKA (reference sequence). This CDR3 contains 12 residues. V was trimmed by 2 bases and J by 8 bases, leaving 10 bases between them. Points from the study as a whole: On the reported evidence, twins' vaccine T cell responses seemed partly convergent and partly personalized.

As regards this clonotype: Its antigen is still unknown.

The source of this sequence is a woman under 30 who received the yellow fever vaccine. V gene TRBV20-1 combines with J gene TRBJ2-1; D is ambiguous. The sequences come from T cells from blood (PBMCs), unsorted or a sorted subset (not recorded which), collected before or after yellow fever vaccination (not recorded which). CDR3 DNA: TGCAGTGCTAGAAACGGGTGGGATGAGCAGTTCTTC. Protein: CSARNGWDEQFF.